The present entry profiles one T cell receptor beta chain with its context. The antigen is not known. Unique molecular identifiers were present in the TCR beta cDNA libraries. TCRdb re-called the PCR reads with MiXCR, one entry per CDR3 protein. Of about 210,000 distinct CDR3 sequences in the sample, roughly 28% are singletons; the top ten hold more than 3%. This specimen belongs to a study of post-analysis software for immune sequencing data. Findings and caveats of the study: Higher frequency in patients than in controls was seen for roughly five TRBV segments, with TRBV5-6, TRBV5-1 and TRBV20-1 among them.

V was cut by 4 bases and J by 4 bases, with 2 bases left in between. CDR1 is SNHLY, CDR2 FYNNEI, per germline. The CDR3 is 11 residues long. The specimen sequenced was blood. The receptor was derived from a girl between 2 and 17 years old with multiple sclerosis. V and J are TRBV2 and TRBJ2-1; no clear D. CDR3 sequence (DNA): TGTGCCAGCAGTGGATACAATGAGCAGTTCTTC. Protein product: CASSGYNEQFF. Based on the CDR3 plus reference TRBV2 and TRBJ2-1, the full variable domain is EPEVTQTPSHQVTQMGQEVILRCVPISNHLYFYWYRQILGQKVEFLVSFYNNEISEKSEIFDDQFSVERPDGSNFTLKIRSTKLEDSAMYFCASSGYNEQFFGPGTRLTVL.